Listed below are T cell receptor beta chains from one sample, sequenced in a study of shared clonotypes between healthy human individuals. The repertoire was sequenced with immunoSEQ multiplex PCR; TCRdb's copy has only in-frame clones and lacks some. This sample yields approximately 1.4 million clones, of which 95% to 99% are seen a single time; about 0.45% belongs to the top ten. The specimen was naive CD4+ T cells sorted from blood. These receptors were taken from a man aged 25 to 45 in good health. CDR3s include the opening cysteine and the closing phenylalanine or tryptophan. Each record gives: D gene, J gene, clone size, V gene, CDR3 DNA, CDR3 protein. A D gene is named only where the DNA matches it firmly. Part of the rows lack a size; the others show once, few, many or a class for expanded clones.

- TRBJ2-7 - TRBV27 TGTGCCAGCAGGCGGCAGGGTACCCCAACATACGAGCAGTACTTC CASRRQGTPTYEQYF
TRBD2 TRBJ2-3 - TRBV9 TGTGCCAGCAGCGTTGGACTAGCGGGAGGCGGCACAGATACGCAGTATTTT CASSVGLAGGGTDTQYF
- TRBJ1-1 - TRBV5-4 TGTGCCAGCAGCTCAGCAGACAGGTCGGGCACTGAAGCTTTCTTT CASSSADRSGTEAFF
- TRBJ1-2 - TRBV28 TGTGCCAGTCGTGACTATGGCTACACCTTC CASRDYGYTF
- TRBJ1-5 once TRBV28 TGTGCCAGCGGGTGGAGAGGACGGCGACTCTATAGCAATCAGCCCCAGCATTTT CASGWRGRRLYSNQPQHF
- TRBJ2-1 - TRBV18 TGTGCCAGCTCACCGGGTCCGGGCCTAGAGGACAATGAGCAGTTCTTC CASSPGPGLEDNEQFF
- TRBJ2-5 - TRBV25-1 TGTGCCAGCAGTGAATCTAAGGGGATGGCCCAAGAGACCCAGTACTTC CASSESKGMAQETQYF
- TRBJ2-5 - TRBV9 TGTGCCAGCAGCGAGAGGGACGGTCAGTTCGAGACCCAGTACTTC CASSERDGQFETQYF
TRBD2 TRBJ2-5 - TRBV6-4 TGTGCCACCAGACTAGCGGGAGTTGGGGAGACCCAGTACTTC CATRLAGVGETQYF
- TRBJ2-3 - TRBV19 TGTGCCAGTAGTATCGGTAGCGTCACAGATACGCAGTATTTT CASSIGSVTDTQYF
- TRBJ2-1 - TRBV29-1 TGCAGCGTTGAAACCCCGGCCTACAATGAGCAGTTCTTC CSVETPAYNEQFF
TRBD2 TRBJ2-2 - TRBV9 TGTGCCAGCAGCGCAGGGACTAGCGGGAAGGAGGCTGGGGAGCTGTTTTTT CASSAGTSGKEAGELFF
- TRBJ2-2 - TRBV30 TGTGCCTGGAGTGTAGACAGGTACACCGGGGAGCTGTTTTTT CAWSVDRYTGELFF
- TRBJ2-1 - TRBV28 TGTGCCAGCGATTTCACCGGGACTTCTTACAATGAGCAGTTCTTC CASDFTGTSYNEQFF
- TRBJ2-7 - TRBV5-1 TGCGCCAGCAGCTTGGTTATAGCCCCGGGCTACGAGCAGTACTTC CASSLVIAPGYEQYF
- TRBJ2-1 - TRBV11-3 TGTGCCAGCAGCTTAGAAAGCGACCCTAGGTACAATGAGCAGTTCTTC CASSLESDPRYNEQFF
- TRBJ2-3 once TRBV2 TGTGCCAGCATTAGGGACTTCACAGATACGCAGTATTTT CASIRDFTDTQYF
TRBD2 TRBJ2-2 - TRBV28 TGTGCCAGCAGTTTGGGTAGCGGGGCCACCGGGGAGCTGTTTTTT CASSLGSGATGELFF
- TRBJ2-1 - TRBV15 TGTGCCACCAGCCCCTCAAGGTGGGCGGGACGGTCCCCCTCCTACAATGAGCAGTTCTTC CATSPSRWAGRSPSYNEQFF
- TRBJ2-2 - TRBV9 TGTGCCAGCAGCGTAGATGCCCAGACTGAGGAGGAGCTGTTTTTT CASSVDAQTEEELFF
- TRBJ2-7 - TRBV13 TGTGCCAGCAGCCTCCACCGGCCGGGCGAGCAGTACTTC CASSLHRPGEQYF
- TRBJ1-5 - TRBV9 TGTGCCAGCAGCGTAGACCAGAATCAGCCCCAGCATTTT CASSVDQNQPQHF
- TRBJ2-5 - TRBV29-1 TGCAGCGTTCACGGTGGTCGTGGGGTAGGTGAGACCCAGTACTTC CSVHGGRGVGETQYF
- TRBJ2-3 - TRBV2 TGTGCCAGCAGTGAGCAAGGGACAGATACGCAGTATTTT CASSEQGTDTQYF
- TRBJ2-7 - TRBV6-5 TGTGCCAGCAGTCGAGACAGATTCTACGAGCAGTACTTC CASSRDRFYEQYF
- TRBJ2-4 - TRBV4-2 TGTGCCAGCAGCCAAGATCTCTCGGACATTCAGTACTTC CASSQDLSDIQYF
TRBD2 TRBJ2-5 - TRBV28 TGTGCCAGCGACTGGGAGGGGTCTGGTGTACAAGAGACCCAGTACTTC CASDWEGSGVQETQYF
- TRBJ1-5 - TRBV7-2 TGTGCCAGCAGCTTAAGGGTCAATCAGCCCCAGCATTTT CASSLRVNQPQHF
- TRBJ1-5 - TRBV19 TGTGCCAGTAGAGAGGGCCTACTTAGCAATCAGCCCCAGCATTTT CASREGLLSNQPQHF
- TRBJ2-7 - TRBV10-1 TGCGCCAGCAGTGAGACTACGCGGGCACGGGCCTACGAGCAGTACTTC CASSETTRARAYEQYF
- TRBJ2-4 - TRBV5-1 TGCGCCAGCAGCTTGGAAGCCTCCGCGGACATTCAGTACTTC CASSLEASADIQYF
TRBD2 TRBJ2-1 - TRBV6-6 TGTGCCAGCAGTTATTTAAGCGGGAGGGCGAATGAGCAGTTCTTC CASSYLSGRANEQFF
- TRBJ1-1 - TRBV28 TGTGCCAGCGGCTCAGTGGGGGCTGAAGCTTTCTTT CASGSVGAEAFF
- TRBJ2-2 - TRBV5-4 TGTGCCAGCAGCACGGTCCCAATAGGAACCGGGGAGCTGTTTTTT CASSTVPIGTGELFF
- TRBJ2-7 - TRBV7-8 TGTGCCAGCAGCTTAGGCAGGGGTCCCTACGAGCAGTACTTC CASSLGRGPYEQYF